The clone carrying this TCR beta chain has only a few counts. Its specificity is not known. In TCRdb, the RACE reads were re-called with MiXCR into one record per CDR3 protein. The table lists just over 350,000 distinct CDR3 sequences, about 6% of them singletons. Noted time point: patch test 2, 6 weeks after DPC sensitization. Treatment here: therapeutic diphenylcyclopropenone sensitization with weekly scalp DPC. The CDR3 has 13 residues. Trimming pared 6 bases from V and 2 bases from J, leaving 11 bases between. Germline CDR1 MNHEY, CDR2 SVGAGI. The record originates from a study of human T cells and chemical hapten exposure. For the study at large: Patients had diphenylcyclopropenone applied to the scalp weekly throughout the approximately 25-week study. Patients, mostly women, had alopecia areata, alopecia totalis or alopecia universalis. Regarding the study as a whole: No alteration of TCRs above 1 in 1000 frequency was seen with DPC sensitization.

The chain couples TRBV6-5 to TRBJ2-7, with TRBD1 as a possible D gene (6 bases). This receptor was obtained from a woman between 18 and 29 years old with alopecia areata. Some clones in this sample may be carry-over from other donors' samples. The sample here was whole blood, taken in connection with sensitization to the hapten diphenylcyclopropenone (DPC). CDR3 bases: TGTGCCAGCAGAGGGGGACGAGCCTACGAGCAGTACTTC. Protein: CASRGGRAYEQYF.